What follows is one T cell receptor (beta chain) and its context. The data were taken from a study of T cell responses to AZD1222 COVID-19 vaccine. The CDR3 totals 16 residues. Germline-derived CDR1 and CDR2 are MNHEY and SMNVEV (reference sequence). J lost 5 bases, V lost 6 bases, and 13 bases had no gene match. Some clones are missing from TCRdb's copy, which holds only in-frame ones; the method was immunoSEQ multiplex PCR. The table includes about 130,000 clones, approximately 93% detected once. Sequencing used peripheral blood, obtained on day 0 of AZD1222 vaccination. The chain has TRBV27 and TRBJ1-2; 9 bases map to TRBD1. This sequence was found in an adult in good health. CDR3 sequence: CASSPQQGALGYGYTF. CDR3 nucleotide sequence: TGTGCCAGCAGCCCTCAACAGGGGGCGCTGGGGTATGGCTACACCTTC.